The 12 T cell receptor beta chains below were found in one sample sequenced in a study of blood T cell repertoires in COVID-19. Sequenced by immunoSEQ multiplex PCR; TCRdb stores in-frame clones only, minus some. The sample contains tens of thousands of clones, roughly 80% of which appear only once. The specimen sequenced was peripheral blood. These receptors all stem from a man aged 50 to 60 with acute or convalescent COVID-19.

The J gene is TRBJ2-2, the V gene TRBV7-9, with D maybe TRBD1 (5 bases). Germline CDR1 is SEHNR and CDR2 is FQNEAQ (reference sequence). There are 15 residues in the CDR3. V lost 6 bases, J lost 0 bases, and 11 bases lay in between. The DNA for the CDR3 is TGTGCCAGCAGTTGGGGCCGCTCGAACACCGGGGAGCTGTTTTTT. Its translation: CASSWGRSNTGELFF.

A few counts support this clone. V gene TRBV5-4 combines with J gene TRBJ1-2, with a possible D match to TRBD1 (5 bases). Germline V lookup: CDR1 SGHNT, CDR2 YYREEE (reference sequence). The CDR3 runs 16 residues. Trimming shortened V by 3 bases and J by 5 bases, and 20 bases separated the two germline ends. CDR3 nucleotide sequence: TGTGCCAGCAGCTGGGCGGAGGGGTTGTTGGTGTATGGCTACACCTTC. Translation: CASSWAEGLLVYGYTF.

The CDR3 sequence is CASSQGPFRGFFSGANVLTF. Here the CDR3 DNA reads TGTGCCAGCAGCCAAGGTCCCTTCAGAGGATTCTTCTCTGGGGCCAACGTCCTGACTTTC. This sequence joins TRBV14 and TRBJ2-6; D not certain. Germline V gene sequence: CDR1 SGHDN, CDR2 FVKESK. The V end was cut by 1 base, the J end by 0 bases, with 19 bases between. This CDR3 has 20 amino acids.

This chain uses TRBV7-3 with TRBJ2-1; D unresolved. The ends were cut back, 4 bases at V and 1 base at J, with 14 bases in the middle. CDR3 length equals 16 residues. Per the germline V gene, CDR1 is SGHTA and CDR2 is FQGTGA. The CDR3 region is CASSSTAARSYNEQFF. CDR3 sequence (DNA): TGTGCCAGCAGCTCCACCGCGGCACGTTCCTACAATGAGCAGTTCTTC.

There are a few counts of this clone. The chain uses TRBV30 and TRBJ1-5; perhaps TRBD1 as D (5 bases). The CDR3 spans 15 residues. Trimming shortened V by 0 bases and J by 3 bases, and 12 bases separated the two germline ends. Germline values: CDR1 GTSNPN, CDR2 SVGIG (reference sequence). The CDR3: CAWSVWGAINQPQHF. The CDR3 DNA follows: TGTGCCTGGAGTGTCTGGGGCGCGATCAATCAGCCCCAGCATTTT.

The genes are TRBV5-1 and TRBJ2-7; 7 positions match TRBD2. This CDR3 spans 14 amino acids. The V and J ends lost 0 bases and 5 bases, in that order; junction bases with no gene match: 5. Germline lookup yields CDR1 SGHRS and CDR2 YFSETQ. The CDR3 protein is CASSLEAGVHEQYF. CDR3 nucleotides: TGCGCCAGCAGCTTGGAGGCGGGAGTCCACGAGCAGTACTTC.

The chain recombines TRBV27 with TRBJ1-6, with D uncertain. The V end was cut by 6 bases, the J end by 10 bases, with 10 bases between. Germline V lookup: CDR1 MNHEY, CDR2 SMNVEV (reference sequence). This CDR3 has 12 amino acids. CDR3 residues: CASRSMQSPLHF. CDR3 coding DNA: TGTGCCAGCAGAAGTATGCAGTCACCCCTCCACTTT.

This CDR3 is CASSVQGPSQPQHF. The CDR3 region has the DNA TGTGCCAGCAGCGTACAGGGGCCCTCTCAGCCCCAGCATTTT. This chain connects TRBV7-9 to TRBJ1-5, with 7 bases lining up with TRBD1. The CDR3 covers 14 residues. The ends lost 5 bases at V and 6 bases at J; junction bases unmatched: 7. The germline V gene encodes CDR1 SEHNR and CDR2 FQNEAQ (reference sequence). Full variable domain (rest looked up from reference TRBV7-9 and TRBJ1-5): DTGVSQNPRHKITKRGQNVTFRCDPISEHNRLYWYRQTLGQGPEFLTYFQNEAQLEKSRLLSDRFSAERPKGSFSTLEIQRTEQGDSAMYLCASSVQGPSQPQHFGDGTRLSIL.

The rearrangement links TRBV6-5 to TRBJ1-2; 7 bases line up with TRBD1. Trimming took 6 bases from V and 4 from J; bases not matched to a gene: 8. CDR1 MNHEY and CDR2 SVGAGI come from the germline V gene. The CDR3 runs to 14 residues. CDR3 sequence: CASSRDRVPYGYTF. In DNA form, the CDR3 reads TGTGCCAGCAGCCGCGACAGGGTCCCCTATGGCTACACCTTC.

This chain links TRBV19 with TRBJ2-7, with 7 bases identical to TRBD1. The CDR3 spans 13 residues. CDR1 and CDR2 (germline): LNHDA, SQIVND (reference sequence). The ends lost 6 bases at V and 6 bases at J; junction bases unmatched: 8. CDR3 nucleotide sequence: TGTGCCAGTAGCCCGGACAGGAACGGCGAGCAGTACTTC. This sequence encodes CASSPDRNGEQYF.

The gene calls are TRBV5-1 and TRBJ2-7; 8 bases are shared with TRBD1. Germline-derived CDR1 and CDR2 are SGHRS and YFSETQ. The ends lost 0 bases at V and 3 bases at J; junction bases unmatched: 5. This CDR3 region has 15 residues. CDR3 protein: CASSLGQGSNYEQYF. CDR3 DNA: TGCGCCAGCAGCTTGGGACAGGGGTCGAACTACGAGCAGTACTTC.

J is TRBJ2-3 and V is TRBV6-5; D is possibly TRBD1 (5 bases). Deletions cut 7 bases from V and 0 bases from J, with 11 bases between. This CDR3 is built from 14 residues. Germline CDR1 and CDR2: MNHEY and SVGAGI. CDR3 amino acids: CASTQGLSTDTQYF. The CDR3 DNA reads as TGTGCCAGCACCCAGGGCCTGAGCACAGATACGCAGTATTTT.